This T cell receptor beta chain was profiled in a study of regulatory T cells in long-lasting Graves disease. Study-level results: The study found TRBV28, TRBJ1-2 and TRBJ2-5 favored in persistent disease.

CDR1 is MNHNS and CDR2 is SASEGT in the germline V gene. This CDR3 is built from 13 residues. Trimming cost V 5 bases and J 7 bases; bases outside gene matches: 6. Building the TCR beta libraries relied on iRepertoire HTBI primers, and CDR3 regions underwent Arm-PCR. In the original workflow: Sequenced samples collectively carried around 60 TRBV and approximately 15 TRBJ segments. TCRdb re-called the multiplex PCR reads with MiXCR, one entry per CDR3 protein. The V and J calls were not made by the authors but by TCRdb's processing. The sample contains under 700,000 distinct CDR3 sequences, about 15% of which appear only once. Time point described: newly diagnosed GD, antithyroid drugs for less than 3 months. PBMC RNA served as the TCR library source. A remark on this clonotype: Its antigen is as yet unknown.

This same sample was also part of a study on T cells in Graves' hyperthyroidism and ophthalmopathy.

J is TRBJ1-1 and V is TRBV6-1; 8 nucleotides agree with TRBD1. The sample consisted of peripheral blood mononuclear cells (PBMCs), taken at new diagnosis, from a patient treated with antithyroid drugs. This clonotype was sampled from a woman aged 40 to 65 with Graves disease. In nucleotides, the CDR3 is TGTGCCAGCAGTCCCGGACAGGGCAATGAAGCTTTCTTT. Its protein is CASSPGQGNEAFF.